The sequence of this T cell receptor (beta chain) was determined in a study of blood T cell repertoires in COVID-19. The CDR3 sequence is 14 residues long. V shed 0 bases, J shed 2 bases, and the junction held 2 bases outside the gene matches. Germline loops: CDR1 SGDLS, CDR2 YYNGEE. Individuals aged roughly 18 to 95 years were recruited from 24 US areas. Grouping used clinical history reported by participants in a survey and questionnaire. This clone was detected once. Original processing methods: Using reference gene primer amplification, nucleated cell counts were estimated. The data were produced by immunoSEQ multiplex PCR, yet TCRdb's version contains in-frame clones alone and is incomplete. The V and J calls and clone size come from that table; D and trimming were worked out from the DNA. The data show approximately 300,000 clones, with roughly 87% seen just once and under 6.5% held by the top ten.

The sequence derives from a woman aged 25 to 39 who had recovered from COVID-19. The V and J genes are TRBV9 and TRBJ2-7; TRBD2 matches at 7 bases. What was sequenced was PBMCs or T cells enriched from blood (not recorded which). The CDR3 coding sequence is TGTGCCAGCAGCGTAGAGAGCGGGGCCTACGAGCAGTACTTC. Amino acid sequence: CASSVESGAYEQYF.